A selection of T cell receptor beta chains follows, all from one sample in a study of CD8 T cells in ankylosing spondylitis. TCRdb re-called the 5' RACE reads through MiXCR, storing one row per CDR3 protein. The sample shows approximately 240,000 distinct CDR3 sequences, under 12% of them seen only once. The sequenced sample consisted of blood, either unsorted or a sorted T cell fraction (not recorded which). Receptors were obtained from a male donor with ankylosing spondylitis or in good health (not recorded which). Both conserved end residues are part of each CDR3. The D gene is left open where the match is weak. The size of a clone is reported for some rows only, either as once, few or many, or as a class for expanded clones.

clone size: many
J gene: TRBJ1-2
D gene: NA
V gene: TRBV29-1
CDR3 DNA: TGCAGCGTCGCAAACCAGGGGAACTATGGCTACACCTTC
CDR3 protein: CSVANQGNYGYTF

clone size: many
J gene: TRBJ2-1
D gene: TRBD2
V gene: TRBV20-1
CDR3 DNA: TGCAGTGCTAGAGACCTAGCGGGCCCGGGTACGGGAAATGAGCAGTTCTTC
CDR3 protein: CSARDLAGPGTGNEQFF

clone size: many
J gene: TRBJ2-4
D gene: NA
V gene: TRBV11-2
CDR3 DNA: TGTGCCAGCAGCTTAGTAAGGGGTTTGAACATTCAGTACTTC
CDR3 protein: CASSLVRGLNIQYF

clone size: few
J gene: TRBJ2-3
D gene: NA
V gene: TRBV7-2
CDR3 DNA: TGTGCCAGCAGCTTAGGGGTAGCGGCATTCACAGATACGCAGTATTTT
CDR3 protein: CASSLGVAAFTDTQYF

clone size: NA
J gene: TRBJ2-3
D gene: NA
V gene: TRBV20-1
CDR3 DNA: TGCAGTGCTCTTCGTTGGGGATCACAAGCAGATACGCAGTATTTT
CDR3 protein: CSALRWGSQADTQYF

clone size: many
J gene: TRBJ1-2
D gene: NA
V gene: TRBV10-3
CDR3 DNA: TGTGCCATCAGTGTGCAAGGATCGGAGGCAAATGGCTACACCTTC
CDR3 protein: CAISVQGSEANGYTF

clone size: many
J gene: TRBJ2-7
D gene: TRBD2
V gene: TRBV20-1
CDR3 DNA: TGCAGTGCTAGGGGGACTAGCGAGCAGTACTTC
CDR3 protein: CSARGTSEQYF

clone size: NA
J gene: TRBJ2-1
D gene: NA
V gene: TRBV5-4
CDR3 DNA: TGTGCCAGCGCCACTACCGCCGATGAGCAGTTCTTC
CDR3 protein: CASATTADEQFF

clone size: many
J gene: TRBJ2-2
D gene: TRBD1
V gene: TRBV5-1
CDR3 DNA: TGCGCCAGCAGCACGCCCGACAGGGGGCCTAGCACCGGGGAGCTGTTTTTT
CDR3 protein: CASSTPDRGPSTGELFF

clone size: NA
J gene: TRBJ1-5
D gene: NA
V gene: TRBV4-2
CDR3 DNA: TGTGCCAGCAGCCAAGAGGAGTATAGCAATCAGCCCCAGCATTTT
CDR3 protein: CASSQEEYSNQPQHF

clone size: many
J gene: TRBJ2-1
D gene: TRBD2
V gene: TRBV12-3/TRBV12-4
CDR3 DNA: TGTGCCTACTCGGCGGGGGGAAACAATGAGCAGTTCTTC
CDR3 protein: CAYSAGGNNEQFF

clone size: many
J gene: TRBJ2-7
D gene: TRBD1
V gene: TRBV20-1
CDR3 DNA: TGCAGTGCTAGACCAGGGGGCTCCTACGAGCAGTACTTC
CDR3 protein: CSARPGGSYEQYF

clone size: many
J gene: TRBJ2-1
D gene: TRBD1
V gene: TRBV25-1
CDR3 DNA: TGTGCCAGCAGTGATAAGGGGGCAAGTTCGGGCAATGAGCAGTTCTTC
CDR3 protein: CASSDKGASSGNEQFF

clone size: NA
J gene: TRBJ2-1
D gene: NA
V gene: TRBV7-9
CDR3 DNA: TGTGCCAGCACCAAAGATGACATTCAGTTCTTC
CDR3 protein: CASTKDDIQFF

clone size: NA
J gene: TRBJ2-1
D gene: NA
V gene: TRBV30
CDR3 DNA: TGTGCCTGGAGTGTACGGCGCTTCGATGGGGAACAGTTCTTC
CDR3 protein: CAWSVRRFDGEQFF

clone size: NA
J gene: TRBJ1-1
D gene: NA
V gene: TRBV7-9
CDR3 DNA: TGTGCCAGCAGCCTCCGACAGGCGGGGACTGAAGCTTTCTTT
CDR3 protein: CASSLRQAGTEAFF

clone size: NA
J gene: TRBJ2-4
D gene: NA
V gene: TRBV10-2
CDR3 DNA: TGCGCCACCCCTGCCGGCAGTTCTAGAAACATTCAGTACTTC
CDR3 protein: CATPAGSSRNIQYF

clone size: many
J gene: TRBJ2-1
D gene: TRBD2
V gene: TRBV20-1
CDR3 DNA: TGCAGTGCTAGACAGCGGGGGGTCTCTGAGAGGGAGCAGTTCTTC
CDR3 protein: CSARQRGVSEREQFF

clone size: many
J gene: TRBJ1-2
D gene: NA
V gene: TRBV5-1
CDR3 DNA: TGCGCCAGCAGCTTGGCTGGGGACTCTAACTATGGCTACACCTTC
CDR3 protein: CASSLAGDSNYGYTF

clone size: many
J gene: TRBJ2-3
D gene: NA
V gene: TRBV5-1
CDR3 DNA: TGCGCCAGCAGCCTAGGGACCCTCCTGGATGATACGCAGTATTTT
CDR3 protein: CASSLGTLLDDTQYF

clone size: many
J gene: TRBJ2-7
D gene: NA
V gene: TRBV7-6
CDR3 DNA: TGTGCCAACCCCCGGGCCTACGAGCAGTACTTC
CDR3 protein: CANPRAYEQYF

clone size: NA
J gene: TRBJ1-4
D gene: TRBD1
V gene: TRBV4-2
CDR3 DNA: TGTGCCAGCAGCCAAGATGGTTCGACAGGGGAAAAACTGTTTTTT
CDR3 protein: CASSQDGSTGEKLFF

clone size: few
J gene: TRBJ2-2
D gene: NA
V gene: TRBV19
CDR3 DNA: TGTGCCAGTAGTAAGGTCAGGGTGGCCGGGGAGCTGTTTTTT
CDR3 protein: CASSKVRVAGELFF

clone size: NA
J gene: TRBJ1-1
D gene: NA
V gene: TRBV5-1
CDR3 DNA: TGCGCCAGCAGCCCCGAGGGGGGGGGTCGGACTGAAGCTTTCTTT
CDR3 protein: CASSPEGGGRTEAFF

clone size: many
J gene: TRBJ2-7
D gene: NA
V gene: TRBV15
CDR3 DNA: TGTGCCACCAGCGCAACCGGGACTGGGCTGTACTTC
CDR3 protein: CATSATGTGLYF

clone size: NA
J gene: TRBJ1-1
D gene: NA
V gene: TRBV28
CDR3 DNA: TGTGCCAGCAGTTTGCCCGGGGGAAACACTGAAGCTTTCTTT
CDR3 protein: CASSLPGGNTEAFF

clone size: few
J gene: TRBJ2-3
D gene: NA
V gene: TRBV5-1
CDR3 DNA: TGCGCCAGCAGCCCAGACCTCTCGGGCGCAGATACGCAGTATTTT
CDR3 protein: CASSPDLSGADTQYF

clone size: many
J gene: TRBJ2-1
D gene: NA
V gene: TRBV20-1
CDR3 DNA: TGCAGTGCTAACCGGGGGAGCTCCTACAATGAGCAGTTCTTC
CDR3 protein: CSANRGSSYNEQFF

clone size: once
J gene: TRBJ2-7
D gene: TRBD1
V gene: TRBV7-9
CDR3 DNA: TGTGCCAGCAGCCCCGGGACAGGGAGAAACCACGAGCAGTACTTC
CDR3 protein: CASSPGTGRNHEQYF